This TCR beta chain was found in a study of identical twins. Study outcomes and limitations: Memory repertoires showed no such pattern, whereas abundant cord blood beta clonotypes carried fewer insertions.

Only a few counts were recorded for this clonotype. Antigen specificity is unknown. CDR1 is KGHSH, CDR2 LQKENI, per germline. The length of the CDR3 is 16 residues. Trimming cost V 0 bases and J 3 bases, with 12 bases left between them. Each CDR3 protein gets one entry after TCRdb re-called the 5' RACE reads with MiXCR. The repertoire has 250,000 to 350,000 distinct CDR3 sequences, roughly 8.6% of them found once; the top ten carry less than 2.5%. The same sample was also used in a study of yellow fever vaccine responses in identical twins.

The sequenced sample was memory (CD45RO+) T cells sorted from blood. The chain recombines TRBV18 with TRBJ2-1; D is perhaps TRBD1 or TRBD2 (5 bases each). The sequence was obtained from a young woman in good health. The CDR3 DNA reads TGTGCCAGCTCACCACCTATCCGGGACCGCTACAATGAGCAGTTCTTC. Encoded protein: CASSPPIRDRYNEQFF.